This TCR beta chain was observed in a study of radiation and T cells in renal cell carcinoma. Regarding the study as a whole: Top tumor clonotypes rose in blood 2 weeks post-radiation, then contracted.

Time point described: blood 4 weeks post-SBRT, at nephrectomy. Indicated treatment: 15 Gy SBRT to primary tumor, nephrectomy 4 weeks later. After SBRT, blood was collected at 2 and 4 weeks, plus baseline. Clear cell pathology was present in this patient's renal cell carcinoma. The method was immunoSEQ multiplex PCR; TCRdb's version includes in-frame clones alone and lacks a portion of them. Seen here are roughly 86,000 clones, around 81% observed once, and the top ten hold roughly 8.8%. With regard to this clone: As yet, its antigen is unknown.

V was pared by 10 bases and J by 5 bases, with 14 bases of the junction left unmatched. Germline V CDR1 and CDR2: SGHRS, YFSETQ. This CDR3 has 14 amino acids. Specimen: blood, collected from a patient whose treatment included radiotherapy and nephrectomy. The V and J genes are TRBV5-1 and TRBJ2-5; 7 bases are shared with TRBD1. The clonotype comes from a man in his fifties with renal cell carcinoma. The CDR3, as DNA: TGCGCCGGCTCAAAACAGGGGCGAGGGGAGACCCAGTACTTC. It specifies CAGSKQGRGETQYF. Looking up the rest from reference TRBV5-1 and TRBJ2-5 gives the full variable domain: KAGVTQTPRYLIKTRGQQVTLSCSPISGHRSVSWYQQTPGQGLQFLFEYFSETQRNKGNFPGRFSGRQFSNSRSEMNVSTLELGDSALYLCAGSKQGRGETQYFGPGTRLLVL.